One sample yielded the 13 T cell receptor beta chains listed below, sequenced in a study of control samples from healthy donors and cancer patients. Profiled with immunoSEQ multiplex PCR; TCRdb holds only in-frame clones, not every one. The sample contains 100,000 to 120,000 clones, approximately 84% of which appear only once. The sample was blood. All receptors come from a man between 18 and 29 years old in good health.

The V and J genes are TRBV7-9 and TRBJ1-1; D not certain. CDR3 length: 13 amino acids. The V end lost 7 bases, the J end lost 0 bases, and 9 bases lay between the germline ends. From germline, CDR1 is SEHNR and CDR2 FQNEAQ (reference sequence). CDR3 sequence reads: CASNFDMNTEAFF. CDR3 sequence (DNA): TGTGCCAGCAACTTCGACATGAACACTGAAGCTTTCTTT. Full variable domain (rest looked up from reference TRBV7-9 and TRBJ1-1): DTGVSQNPRHKITKRGQNVTFRCDPISEHNRLYWYRQTLGQGPEFLTYFQNEAQLEKSRLLSDRFSAERPKGSFSTLEIQRTEQGDSAMYLCASNFDMNTEAFFGQGTRLTVV.

The chain couples TRBV4-3 to TRBJ2-5, with 14 bases aligning to TRBD2. Germline assignment: CDR1 LGHNA and CDR2 YSLEER. CDR3 length: 17 amino acids. The V segment lost 1 base and the J segment 0 bases; nucleotides outside the gene matches: 1. DNA of the CDR3: TGCGCCAGCAGCCAAGGGACTAGCGGGGGGAACCAAGAGACCCAGTACTTC. Translating gives CASSQGTSGGNQETQYF.

This rearrangement joins TRBV7-2 to TRBJ2-3, with 10 bases lining up with TRBD2. J gave up 1 base and V 0 bases, and 1 base lay outside the gene matches. The CDR3 length is 16 residues. CDR1 SGHTA and CDR2 FQGNSA come from the germline V gene. The CDR3 sequence is CASSLALAGGTDTQYF. For the CDR3, the DNA is TGTGCCAGCAGCTTAGCGCTAGCGGGGGGCACAGATACGCAGTATTTT.

The rearrangement joins TRBV4-1 to TRBJ1-2, with 7 nucleotides matching TRBD1. CDR3 length: 13 amino acids. Germline V gene data show CDR1 as MGHRA and CDR2 as YSYEKL. Trimming removed 6 bases from V and 8 bases from J; junction bases left unmatched: 9. The CDR3 sequence: CASSLTGWEGYTF. The CDR3 nucleotides are TGCGCCAGCAGTCTGACAGGGTGGGAAGGCTACACCTTC.

V is TRBV5-6 and J is TRBJ2-7; D uncertain. Germline V gene data show CDR1 as SGHDT and CDR2 as YYEEEE. V lost 4 bases, J lost 6 bases, and 11 bases lay in between. The CDR3 runs 12 residues. CDR3 nucleotides: TGTGCCAGCAGCCTAGACTTCTCCGAGCAGTACTTC. Protein: CASSLDFSEQYF.

This chain joins TRBV28 and TRBJ2-7; 8 bases line up with TRBD1. CDR1 and CDR2 from the germline V gene are MDHEN and SYDVKM. V dropped 3 bases and J dropped 1; count of bases not matched to a gene: 2. The CDR3 loop spans 14 amino acids. The CDR3 sequence is CASSFWTGSYEQYF. CDR3 in DNA: TGTGCCAGCAGTTTCTGGACAGGGTCCTACGAGCAGTACTTC.

The chain is built from TRBV30 and TRBJ2-5; D may match TRBD1 or TRBD2 (5 bases each). Germline V gene lookup returns CDR1 GTSNPN and CDR2 SVGIG (reference sequence). V was cut by 5 bases and J by 6 bases, with 16 bases left in between. The CDR3 covers 13 residues. The CDR3 bases are TGTGCCTGGGGGCAGGGTGGGGGAAAGACCCAGTACTTC. Protein sequence: CAWGQGGGKTQYF.

The rearrangement joins TRBV25-1 to TRBJ2-2; a weak D match, TRBD2 (6 bases). The CDR3 covers 16 residues. The V and J ends lost 2 bases and 6 bases respectively, with 16 bases between them. CDR1 is MGHDK and CDR2 is SYGVNS in the germline V gene. CDR3 in DNA: TGTGCCAGCAGTGAAAGTAGGGCTAGCGTATCCGGGGAGCTGTTTTTT. It translates to CASSESRASVSGELFF.

CDR3 DNA: TGTGCCAGCAGTCTTCTGACAGGGAGTACTGAAGCTTTCTTT. Its protein is CASSLLTGSTEAFF. The chain is built from TRBV6-2 or TRBV6-3 and TRBJ1-1; 7 bases align to TRBD1. Trimming removed 5 bases from V and 5 bases from J; junction bases left unmatched: 8. The CDR3 has 14 amino acids. Germline V gives CDR1 MNHEY, CDR2 SVGEGT.

This clone was counted a few times. This sample also contains other DNA sequences that code for the same CDR3. The chain links TRBV5-6 to TRBJ1-2; 8 nucleotides align to TRBD1. The CDR3 contains 14 residues. Germline CDR1 and CDR2: SGHDT and YYEEEE. With V trimmed by 4 bases and J by 4 bases, 6 bases remained unmatched. The CDR3 reads CASSQLTGAYGYTF. The CDR3 bases are TGTGCCAGCAGCCAATTGACAGGGGCCTATGGCTACACCTTC.

The chain uses TRBV2 and TRBJ2-1; 8 bases align to TRBD1. With 6 bases clipped from V and 10 bases from J, the junction kept 8 bases outside the gene matches. The CDR3 runs to 13 residues. In germline, CDR1 is SNHLY, CDR2 FYNNEI. DNA for the CDR3: TGTGCCAGCAGGAAACCAGGGGGCGAAGAGCAGTTCTTC. Protein product: CASRKPGGEEQFF.

The chain uses TRBV6-6 and TRBJ1-1; no clear D. The CDR3 has 15 residues. Germline V CDR1 and CDR2: MNHNY, SVGAGI (reference sequence). V lost 0 bases and J 5 bases, leaving 13 bases between the germline ends. The CDR3 DNA is TGTGCCAGCAGTTACTCTAGCAGGCGCGGGACTGAAGCTTTCTTT. Its translation is CASSYSSRRGTEAFF.

This sequence joins TRBV28 and TRBJ1-2; D gene unclear. The germline V gene encodes CDR1 MDHEN and CDR2 SYDVKM. V shed 6 bases and J shed 4 bases, with 18 bases lying between them. The CDR3 is 15 amino acids. The CDR3 DNA follows: TGTGCCAGCAGAGTACCCCGGGTACAAGGCTATGGCTACACCTTC. Its protein product is CASRVPRVQGYGYTF.